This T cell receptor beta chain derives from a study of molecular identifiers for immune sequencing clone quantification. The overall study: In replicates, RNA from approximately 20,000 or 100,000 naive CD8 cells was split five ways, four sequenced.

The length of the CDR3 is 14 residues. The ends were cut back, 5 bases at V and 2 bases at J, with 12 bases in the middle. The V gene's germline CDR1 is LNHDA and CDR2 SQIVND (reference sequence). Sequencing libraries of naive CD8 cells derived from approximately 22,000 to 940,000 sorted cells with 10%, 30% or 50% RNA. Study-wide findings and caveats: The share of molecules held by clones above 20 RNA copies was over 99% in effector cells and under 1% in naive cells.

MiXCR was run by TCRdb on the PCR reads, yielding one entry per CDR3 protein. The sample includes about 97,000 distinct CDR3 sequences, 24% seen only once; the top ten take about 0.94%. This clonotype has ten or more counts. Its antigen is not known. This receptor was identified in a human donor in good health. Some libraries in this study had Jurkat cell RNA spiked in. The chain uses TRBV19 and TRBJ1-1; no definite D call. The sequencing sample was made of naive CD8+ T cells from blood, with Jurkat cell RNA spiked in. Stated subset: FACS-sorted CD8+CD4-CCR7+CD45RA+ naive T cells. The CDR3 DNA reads TGTGCCAGTAGTTTCGGGAGCCCAAACACTGAAGCTTTCTTT. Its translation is CASSFGSPNTEAFF.